The next 31 T cell receptor beta chains were all read from a single sample in a study of T cell repertoires in cytomegalovirus infection (dated by TCRdb to between 2018 and 2021). Sequenced on an Illumina HiSeq 1500. TCRdb reran the public reads through fastp at Q25 and MiXCR, keeping productive beta chains. Each CDR3 protein gets just one entry, which takes the most common genes and DNA from the rows behind it. The table for this sample lists 250,000 or so distinct CDR3 sequences; about 18% of them were counted only once. The ten biggest clones cover approximately 51% of the sample. What was sequenced was CD8+ T cells from PBMCs. The receptors stem from a human donor in good health (CMV status not recorded). Some clones in this sample may be carry-over from other donors' samples.

The chain joins TRBV27 to TRBJ1-2, with 11 bases identical to TRBD1. The V segment lost 6 bases and the J segment 8 bases; nucleotides outside the gene matches: 8. Germline V gene sequence: CDR1 MNHEY, CDR2 SMNVEV (reference sequence). CDR3 length equals 14 residues. The CDR3 sequence: CASSSADRGQGYTF. The CDR3 bases are TGTGCCAGCAGCTCCGCGGACAGGGGGCAAGGCTACACCTTC.

V is TRBV7-9 and J is TRBJ2-3; weak D call: TRBD2 (5 bases). The CDR3 is 15 amino acids. Trimming took 1 base from V and 5 from J, leaving 13 bases between them. CDR1 and CDR2 (germline): SEHNR, FQNEAQ (reference sequence). Written as DNA, the CDR3 is TGTGCCAGCAGCTTAGTTCAGGACTTCGGAGATACGCAGTATTTT. This sequence encodes CASSLVQDFGDTQYF. Filled out from reference TRBV7-9 and TRBJ2-3, the complete variable domain reads DTGVSQNPRHKITKRGQNVTFRCDPISEHNRLYWYRQTLGQGPEFLTYFQNEAQLEKSRLLSDRFSAERPKGSFSTLEIQRTEQGDSAMYLCASSLVQDFGDTQYFGPGTRLTVL.

This clonotype was seen ten or more times. The rearrangement joins TRBV7-8 to TRBJ2-3; 7 bases fit TRBD2. V trimming: 3 bases; J trimming: 3 bases; junction bases outside the gene matches: 15. CDR1 and CDR2 (germline): SGHVS, FQNEAQ. This CDR3 is built from 18 residues. The CDR3 here is CASSFQGLSPTGTDTQYF. CDR3 nucleotides: TGTGCCAGCAGCTTCCAGGGACTAAGCCCGACTGGGACAGATACGCAGTATTTT.

This clonotype was found many times. The gene calls are TRBV6-2 or TRBV6-3 and TRBJ2-7; tentative D call: TRBD1 (5 bases). The V end was cut by 2 bases, the J end by 2 bases, with 10 bases between. CDR3 size: 14 residues. The germline V gene has CDR1 MNHEY and CDR2 SVGEGT. CDR3 DNA: TGTGCCAGCAGTTACATCGTCAGGGCCTACGAGCAGTACTTC. This codes for CASSYIVRAYEQYF.

This clonotype was found many times. The chain links TRBV11-2 to TRBJ2-1, with 9 bases matching TRBD2. V gave up 0 bases and J gave up 8 bases; unmatched junction bases: 11. This CDR3 spans 17 amino acids. CDR1 and CDR2 from the germline V gene are SGHAT and FQNNGV. The CDR3 DNA sequence: TGTGCCAGCAGCTTAGATCTTGCCAGCGGGGGGCAAGATGAGCAGTTCTTC. Its protein product is CASSLDLASGGQDEQFF.

This clonotype was counted at least ten times. The chain couples TRBV11-2 to TRBJ2-5, with a possible D match to TRBD2 (5 bases). V dropped 1 base and J dropped 5 bases, with 14 bases sitting between them. This CDR3 has 15 residues. Germline V gene data show CDR1 as SGHAT and CDR2 as FQNNGV. The CDR3 DNA is TGTGCCAGCAGCTTAGGGACTTCAAAGAGGGAGACCCAGTACTTC. Translation: CASSLGTSKRETQYF.

This clonotype has only a few counts. The rearrangement uses TRBV29-1 and TRBJ2-3; 13 positions agree with TRBD2. V dropped 3 bases and J dropped 4; count of bases not matched to a gene: 10. The CDR3 length is 17 residues. Germline V gene lookup returns CDR1 SQVTM and CDR2 ANQGSEA. The CDR3 sequence is CSVDPLTSGGAADTQYF. The CDR3, as DNA: TGCAGCGTTGATCCCCTCACTAGCGGGGGGGCCGCAGATACGCAGTATTTT.

This clonotype came up a few times. The chain has TRBV29-1 and TRBJ2-1; tentative D call: TRBD2 (6 bases). V was pared by 0 bases and J by 2 bases, with 14 bases between. The CDR3 totals 16 residues. Germline lookup yields CDR1 SQVTM and CDR2 ANQGSEA. The DNA for the CDR3 is TGCAGCGTTGAAGAAGGAGGAAGGAGGGCCTACAATGAGCAGTTCTTC. As protein: CSVEEGGRRAYNEQFF.

This clonotype was seen many times. The chain is built from TRBV7-8 and TRBJ1-4; D perhaps matches TRBD1 (5 bases). This CDR3 comprises 12 residues. Trimming pared 5 bases from V and 12 bases from J, leaving 13 bases between. Germline V gives CDR1 SGHVS, CDR2 FQNEAQ. CDR3 nucleotides: TGTGCCAGCAGCCCCCCTAGGGGCCAACTGTTTTTT. Amino acid sequence: CASSPPRGQLFF.

This rearrangement joins TRBV27 to TRBJ2-7; 8 positions agree with TRBD2. The junction had 11 bases not matched to a gene; V was cut back by 4 bases and J by 3 bases. This CDR3 has 16 amino acids. Germline-derived CDR1 and CDR2 are MNHEY and SMNVEV (reference sequence). The CDR3 spells CASSWVGERGIYEQYF. The CDR3 nucleotides are TGTGCCAGCAGTTGGGTAGGGGAGCGGGGGATCTACGAGCAGTACTTC.

This clonotype turned up a few times. This chain connects TRBV14 to TRBJ2-1; the D gene is possibly TRBD1 (6 bases). CDR3 size: 14 residues. Per germline, CDR1 SGHDN and CDR2 FVKESK. The V end lost 0 bases, the J end lost 8 bases, and 11 bases lay between the germline ends. CDR3 in amino acids: CASSQDRGIDEQFF. The DNA of the CDR3 is TGTGCCAGCAGCCAAGACAGGGGAATCGATGAGCAGTTCTTC.

This sequence joins TRBV20-1 and TRBJ1-1; 8 bases match TRBD1. The V gene end was trimmed by 1 base and the J gene end by 0 bases; junction bases not matched to a gene: 16. The CDR3 runs to 19 residues. CDR1 and CDR2 (germline): DFQATT, SNEGSKA (reference sequence). CDR3 loop: CSARGSETWTGPMNTEAFF. Written as DNA, the CDR3 is TGCAGTGCTAGAGGAAGCGAAACATGGACAGGGCCCATGAACACTGAAGCTTTCTTT.

In the case of this clonotype: Given a much more abundant clone one base away, this may be a read error. This sequence joins TRBV7-8 and TRBJ1-5; D is unresolved. V shed 5 bases and J shed 2 bases, with 13 bases lying between them. CDR3 length equals 15 residues. CDR1 and CDR2 from the germline V gene are SGHVS and FQNEAQ. This CDR3 reads CASSQQPSGNQPQHF. The CDR3 nucleotides read TGTGCCAGCAGCCAACAGCCTAGCGGCAATCAGCCCCAGCATTTT.

The table lists this clonotype with many counts. The genes are TRBV7-2 and TRBJ2-2; TRBD2 agrees at 7 bases. The CDR3 spans 16 residues. V lost 4 bases and J lost 4; bases outside the gene matches: 9. Germline loops: CDR1 SGHTA, CDR2 FQGNSA. The CDR3 is CASSSLAGVFTGELFF. The CDR3, as DNA: TGTGCCAGCAGCTCTTTGGCGGGGGTTTTCACCGGGGAGCTGTTTTTT.

Ten or more counts support this clonotype. The CDR3 here is CASSLDSTGGFFNYGYTF. The CDR3 coding sequence is TGTGCCAGCAGCTTAGATTCGACAGGGGGCTTTTTCAACTATGGCTACACCTTC. The V gene is TRBV7-8, the J gene TRBJ1-2; TRBD1 agrees at 10 bases. CDR1 SGHVS and CDR2 FQNEAQ come from the germline V gene. The CDR3 totals 18 residues. V lost 1 base, J lost 2 bases, and 10 bases stayed unmatched.

This clonotype was recorded many times. The J gene is TRBJ2-4, the V gene TRBV7-8, with TRBD2 as a possible D gene (5 bases). V dropped 1 base and J dropped 8 bases, with 12 bases sitting between them. The CDR3 spans 14 residues. CDR1 is SGHVS, CDR2 FQNEAQ, per germline. CDR3 nucleotides: TGTGCCAGCAGCTTAGGGGCGGGCAGCGACATTCAGTACTTC. This gives the protein CASSLGAGSDIQYF. The full variable domain, completed using reference TRBV7-8 and TRBJ2-4, is GAGVSQSPRYKVAKRGQDVALRCDPISGHVSLFWYQQALGQGPEFLTYFQNEAQLDKSGLPSDRFFAERPEGSVSTLKIQRTQQEDSAVYLCASSLGAGSDIQYFGAGTRLSVL.

This clonotype was seen ten or more times. J is TRBJ2-7 and V is TRBV4-2, with no clear D. Trimming removed 0 bases from V and 1 base from J, with 4 bases in between. Germline lookup yields CDR1 LGHNA and CDR2 YNFKEQ. The CDR3 runs to 13 residues. CDR3 amino acids: CASSQDSSYEQYF. CDR3 nucleotide sequence: TGTGCCAGCAGCCAAGACAGTTCCTACGAGCAGTACTTC.

This clonotype was seen ten or more times. A much larger clone is a single base away; this may be a read error. V usage is TRBV28 and J usage is TRBJ2-7; 7 nucleotides match TRBD1. This CDR3 region has 13 residues. Germline V gene sequence: CDR1 MDHEN, CDR2 SYDVKM. The J segment lost 1 base and the V segment lost 6 bases, leaving 3 bases of the junction unmatched. This CDR3 is CASSQGQSYEQYF. The CDR3, as DNA: TGTGCCAGCAGCCAGGGACAGTCCTACGAGCAGTACTTC. The full variable domain, with the rest looked up from reference TRBV28 and TRBJ2-7, is DVKVTQSSRYLVKRTGEKVFLECVQDMDHENMFWYRQDPGLGLRLIYFSYDVKMKEKGDIPEGYSVSREKKERFSLILESASTNQTSMYLCASSQGQSYEQYFGPGTRLTVT.

This clonotype showed up just a few times. V is TRBV7-9 and J is TRBJ1-5; unclear D gene. Per the germline V gene, CDR1 is SEHNR and CDR2 is FQNEAQ (reference sequence). This CDR3 region has 12 residues. Trimming removed 5 bases at V and 10 bases at J, with 12 bases between. This CDR3 is CASSPGPDPQHF. DNA of the CDR3: TGTGCCAGCAGCCCTGGACCCGATCCCCAGCATTTT. Combining the CDR3 with reference TRBV7-9 and TRBJ1-5 gives the whole variable domain DTGVSQNPRHKITKRGQNVTFRCDPISEHNRLYWYRQTLGQGPEFLTYFQNEAQLEKSRLLSDRFSAERPKGSFSTLEIQRTEQGDSAMYLCASSPGPDPQHFGDGTRLSIL.

In its sample, this clonotype was seen many times. The chain uses TRBV5-1 and TRBJ1-5, with a weak D call TRBD1 (6 bases). Germline V gene sequence: CDR1 SGHRS, CDR2 YFSETQ. The CDR3 contains 14 residues. The V end was cut by 4 bases, the J end by 5 bases, with 13 bases between. In DNA form, the CDR3 reads TGCGCCAGCAGCCCAGGAGGGGGGTATCAGCCCCAGCATTTT. Encoded protein: CASSPGGGYQPQHF.

In its sample, this clonotype was seen a few times. The CDR3 DNA sequence: TGTGCCACCAGTGAACCCGGCAATGAGCAGTTCTTC. Encoded protein: CATSEPGNEQFF. The chain joins TRBV24-1 to TRBJ2-1; the D is unclear. The ends were cut back, 4 bases at V and 6 bases at J, with 6 bases in the middle. Germline-derived CDR1 and CDR2 are KGHDR and SFDVKD. The CDR3 is 12 amino acids.

This clonotype was found a few times. This chain joins TRBV24-1 and TRBJ2-3; 13 bases match TRBD2. This CDR3 is 15 amino acids long. Germline V gives CDR1 KGHDR, CDR2 SFDVKD. The V gene end was trimmed by 9 bases and the J gene end by 3 bases; junction bases not matched to a gene: 5. In DNA, the CDR3 is TGTGCCACCGGAAGACTAGCGGGGGGTACAGATACGCAGTATTTT. Its translation is CATGRLAGGTDTQYF.

With regard to this clonotype: A much more abundant neighbour one base away suggests this may be a read error. This chain links TRBV7-6 with TRBJ1-6, with D maybe TRBD1 (5 bases). V was trimmed by 0 bases and J by 4 bases, leaving 13 bases between them. The CDR3 totals 17 residues. Germline V gene data show CDR1 as SGHVS and CDR2 as FNYEAQ. Here the CDR3 DNA reads TGTGCCAGCAGCTTAGCCGACGGGGGATATTATAATTCACCCCTCCACTTT. It is translated as CASSLADGGYYNSPLHF.

This clonotype was found many times. This chain's CDR3 is CASSEAGGYNEQFF. The CDR3, as DNA: TGTGCCAGCAGTGAAGCGGGGGGGTACAATGAGCAGTTCTTC. The V call is TRBV6-1, the J call TRBJ2-1; TRBD2 matches 7 bases. The CDR3 loop spans 14 amino acids. J gave up 4 bases and V 0 bases, and 0 bases lay outside the gene matches. CDR1 and CDR2 from the germline V gene are MNHNS and SASEGT.

CDR3 in amino acids: CASSLVPGGDTEAFF. CDR3 in DNA: TGTGCCAGCAGCTTGGTCCCGGGGGGTGACACTGAAGCTTTCTTT. The chain has TRBV5-4 and TRBJ1-1; weak D call: TRBD1 (5 bases). The V end was cut by 0 bases, the J end by 3 bases, with 12 bases between. CDR3 length: 15 amino acids. Germline V gives CDR1 SGHNT, CDR2 YYREEE (reference sequence).

The gene calls are TRBV5-6 and TRBJ1-2; 9 positions match TRBD1. The CDR3 extends over 15 amino acids. The germline gives CDR1 SGHDT, CDR2 YYEEEE. V was pared by 4 bases and J by 3 bases, with 7 bases of the junction left unmatched. This CDR3 is CASSPLGQGYYGYTF. The CDR3 nucleotides are TGTGCCAGCAGCCCCTTGGGACAGGGATACTATGGCTACACCTTC.

This clonotype was counted at least ten times. V gene TRBV7-8 combines with J gene TRBJ2-7; no clear D. The germline gives CDR1 SGHVS, CDR2 FQNEAQ. The CDR3 length is 13 residues. Deletions cut 1 base from V and 6 bases from J, with 10 bases between. CDR3 sequence reads: CASSLDPGGEQYF. CDR3 DNA: TGTGCCAGCAGCTTAGATCCCGGTGGCGAGCAGTACTTC.

This chain uses TRBV12-5 with TRBJ2-1; D is possibly TRBD2 (6 bases). Trimming took 1 base from V and 8 from J, leaving 18 bases between them. The CDR3 consists of 16 residues. Germline V CDR1 and CDR2: LGHNT, FRNRAP. In DNA form, the CDR3 reads TGTGCTAGTGGTTTGGGGGGGGTGGCAGGAGGGGATGAGCAGTTCTTC. This encodes CASGLGGVAGGDEQFF. The variable domain in full, with the rest retrieved from reference TRBV12-5 and TRBJ2-1, is DARVTQTPRHKVTEMGQEVTMRCQPILGHNTVFWYRQTMMQGLELLAYFRNRAPLDDSGMPKDRFSAEMPDATLATLKIQPSEPRDSAVYFCASGLGGVAGGDEQFFGPGTRLTVL.

This clonotype was seen many times. CDR3 in amino acids: CASSQDRSLYGYTF. The CDR3 nucleotides read TGCGCCAGCAGCCAAGACAGGTCCCTCTATGGCTACACCTTC. V gene TRBV4-1 combines with J gene TRBJ1-2; D is ambiguous. The ends were cut back, 0 bases at V and 4 bases at J, with 9 bases in the middle. In germline, CDR1 is MGHRA, CDR2 YSYEKL. The CDR3 is 14 residues long.

This clonotype appeared many times. This chain's CDR3 is CASSVQDTFTDTQYF. The CDR3 DNA reads as TGTGCCAGCAGTGTACAGGATACCTTCACAGATACGCAGTATTTT. The chain couples TRBV28 to TRBJ2-3; TRBD1 might be the D (5 bases). Per the germline V gene, CDR1 is MDHEN and CDR2 is SYDVKM. There are 15 residues in the CDR3. V gave up 5 bases and J gave up 2 bases, with 14 bases separating them.

V is TRBV29-1 and J is TRBJ2-3; D is unclear. The CDR3 consists of 16 residues. Between the trimmed V and J ends, which lost 2 bases and 0 bases, there was a span of 15 bases. Germline V gene lookup returns CDR1 SQVTM and CDR2 ANQGSEA. The CDR3 loop reads CSVELYTRESTDTQYF. For the CDR3, the DNA is TGCAGCGTTGAATTGTACACGAGAGAGAGCACAGATACGCAGTATTTT.